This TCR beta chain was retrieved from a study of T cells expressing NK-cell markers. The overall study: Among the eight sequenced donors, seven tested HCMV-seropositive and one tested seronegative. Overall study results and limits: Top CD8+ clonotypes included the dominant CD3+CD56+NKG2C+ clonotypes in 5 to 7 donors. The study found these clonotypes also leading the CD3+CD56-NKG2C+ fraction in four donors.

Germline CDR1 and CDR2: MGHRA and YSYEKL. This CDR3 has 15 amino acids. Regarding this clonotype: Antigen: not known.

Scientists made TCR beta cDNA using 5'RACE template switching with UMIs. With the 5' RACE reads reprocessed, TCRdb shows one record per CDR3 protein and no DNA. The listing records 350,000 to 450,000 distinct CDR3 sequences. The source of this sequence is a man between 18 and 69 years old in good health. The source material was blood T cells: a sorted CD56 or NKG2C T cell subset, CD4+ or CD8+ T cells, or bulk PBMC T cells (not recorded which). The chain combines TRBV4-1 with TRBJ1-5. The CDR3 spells CASSQGWTANQPQHF.